This T cell receptor beta chain emerged from a study of blood T cell repertoires in COVID-19. In the original processing: Reference gene primer amplification yielded estimated nucleated cell counts. The protocol was immunoSEQ multiplex PCR, while the TCRdb copy is restricted to in-frame clones and leaves out a portion. V, J and clone size are those of that table, while D and trimming were read from the DNA. This sample carries about 17,000 clones, around 80% of them seen once, and the ten largest clones take around 8.1%. The germline V and J ends were trimmed by 4 bases and 5 bases, with 19 bases remaining between them. Germline assignment: CDR1 SGHRS and CDR2 YFSETQ. This CDR3 spans 16 amino acids.

This chain uses TRBV5-1 with TRBJ2-1, with TRBD2 as a possible D gene (6 bases). The clonotype was recovered from a man aged 55 to 70 with acute or convalescent COVID-19. The source material was peripheral blood. CDR3 sequence reads: CASSDTAGKVNNEQFF. CDR3 coding DNA: TGCGCCAGCAGCGATACGGCGGGGAAGGTAAACAATGAGCAGTTCTTC.